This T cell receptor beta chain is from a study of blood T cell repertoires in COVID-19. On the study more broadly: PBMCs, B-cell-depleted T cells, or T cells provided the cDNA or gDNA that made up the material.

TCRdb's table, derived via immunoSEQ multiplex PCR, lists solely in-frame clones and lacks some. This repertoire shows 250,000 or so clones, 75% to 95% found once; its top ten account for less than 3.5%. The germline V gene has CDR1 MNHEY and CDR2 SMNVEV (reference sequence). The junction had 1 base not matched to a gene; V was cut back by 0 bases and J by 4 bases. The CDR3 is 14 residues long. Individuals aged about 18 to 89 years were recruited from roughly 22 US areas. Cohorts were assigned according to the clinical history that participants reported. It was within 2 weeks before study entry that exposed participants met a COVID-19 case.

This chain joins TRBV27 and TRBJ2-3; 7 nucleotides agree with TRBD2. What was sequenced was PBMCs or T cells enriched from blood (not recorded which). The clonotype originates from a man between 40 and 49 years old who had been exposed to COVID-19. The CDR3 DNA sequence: TGTGCCAGCAGTTTATCTGGGGGGGCAGATACGCAGTATTTT. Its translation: CASSLSGGADTQYF.